This T cell receptor (beta chain) was observed in a study of Ad26.COV2.S vaccination and SARS-CoV-2 variants. Study-level results: For non-spike TCRs, breadth in vaccine recipients resembled that in placebo recipients.

The CDR3 consists of 17 residues. Per the germline V gene, CDR1 is SEHNR and CDR2 is FQNEAQ (reference sequence). After removal of 2 bases from V and 3 bases from J, the junction contained 7 bases not matched to a gene. A remark on this clone: Its specificity is not known.

Libraries were prepared by immunoSEQ multiplex PCR; TCRdb keeps only in-frame clonotypes and omits some of them. The sample has some 350,000 clones, approximately 90% seen once. The genes are TRBV7-9 and TRBJ1-4, with 9 bases that match TRBD1. The material was peripheral blood, obtained after recovery from COVID-19. The TCR originated in a human donor who had recovered from COVID-19. The CDR3 sequence is CASSLINRGPANEKLFF. DNA for the CDR3: TGTGCCAGCAGCTTAATAAACAGGGGGCCGGCTAATGAAAAACTGTTTTTT.